These 25 T cell receptor beta chains originate from one sample sequenced in a study of cytomegalovirus exposure and HLA in healthy donors. This PCR relied on a set of 60 Vbeta primers and 13 Jbeta primers. Assay used: immunoSEQ multiplex PCR; TCRdb lists only in-frame clones, some missing. The sample lists roughly 220,000 clones, roughly three quarters seen once, with 1.7% in the top ten. Sequencing was performed on PBMCs. Source of these receptors: a man in his fifties or sixties in good health and CMV-seronegative.

The chain's CDR3 is CASSLVYSTAGEQFF. The CDR3 region has the DNA TGTGCCAGCAGCTTAGTCTACTCGACAGCCGGTGAGCAGTTCTTC. The V gene is TRBV7-9, the J gene TRBJ2-1; weak D call: TRBD1 (5 bases). V was cut by 1 base and J by 9 bases, with 16 bases left in between. CDR3 length: 15 amino acids. CDR1 is SEHNR and CDR2 is FQNEAQ in the germline V gene (reference sequence). The full variable domain, completed using reference TRBV7-9 and TRBJ2-1, is DTGVSQNPRHKITKRGQNVTFRCDPISEHNRLYWYRQTLGQGPEFLTYFQNEAQLEKSRLLSDRFSAERPKGSFSTLEIQRTEQGDSAMYLCASSLVYSTAGEQFFGPGTRLTVL.

The chain carries TRBV5-1 and TRBJ2-1; 10 bases map to TRBD2. CDR3 length: 16 residues. Germline V lookup: CDR1 SGHRS, CDR2 YFSETQ. After removal of 1 base from V and 5 bases from J, the junction contained 6 bases not matched to a gene. CDR3 in DNA: TGCGCCAGCAGCTTGTACAGCGGGAGGGCCAACAATGAGCAGTTCTTC. It yields the protein CASSLYSGRANNEQFF.

This clone showed up just a few times. The genes are TRBV2 and TRBJ1-1, with 7 bases lining up with TRBD1. Looked up from germline, CDR1 is SNHLY and CDR2 is FYNNEI. The CDR3 sequence is 13 residues long. V was clipped by 6 bases and J by 1 base; unmatched bases: 2. This CDR3 is CASSRDRNTEAFF. CDR3 coding DNA: TGTGCCAGCAGCCGGGACAGGAACACTGAAGCTTTCTTT.

This clone was detected once. The V call is TRBV7-6, the J call TRBJ2-1; tentative D call: TRBD2 (6 bases). Germline CDR1 and CDR2: SGHVS and FNYEAQ. The CDR3 has 13 residues. With 2 bases removed from V and 6 bases from J, the gap between germline ends came to 8 bases. CDR3 loop: CASSLTSINEQFF. CDR3 in DNA: TGTGCCAGCAGCTTAACTAGCATCAATGAGCAGTTCTTC.

This clone was seen a handful of times. This sequence joins TRBV30 and TRBJ1-6; D uncertain. The germline V and J ends were trimmed by 2 bases and 6 bases, with 11 bases remaining between them. From germline, CDR1 is GTSNPN and CDR2 SVGIG (reference sequence). This CDR3 has 14 amino acids. The CDR3 nucleotides are TGTGCCTGGAGTATTACTGCCCCTAATTCACCCCTCCACTTT. The encoded protein is CAWSITAPNSPLHF.

The rearrangement uses TRBV4-2 and TRBJ2-3, with TRBD1 identical over 7 bases. The CDR3 runs to 14 residues. The V gene's germline CDR1 is LGHNA and CDR2 YNFKEQ. V shed 4 bases and J 8 bases; nucleotides not matched to a gene: 9. DNA of the CDR3: TGTGCCAGCAGCCCACAGGGTTCAGGGGGTACGCAGTATTTT. Residues: CASSPQGSGGTQYF.

This clone was observed once. The gene calls are TRBV6-5 and TRBJ2-7, with a weak D call TRBD2 (6 bases). Germline lookup yields CDR1 MNHEY and CDR2 SVGAGI. Trimming took off 5 bases at V and 3 bases at J, with 11 bases between the two ends. The CDR3 contains 13 residues. CDR3 DNA sequence: TGTGCCAGCAGTCGTATGGGGGGCTACGAGCAGTACTTC. Translated, it gives CASSRMGGYEQYF.

The chain employs TRBV9 and TRBJ2-1; TRBD2 matches 14 bases. V lost 0 bases and J lost 0; bases outside the gene matches: 5. This CDR3 contains 19 residues. The germline gives CDR1 SGDLS, CDR2 YYNGEE. The CDR3 DNA is TGTGCCAGCAGCGTAGGGACTAGCGGGAGGTTCAGCTCCTACAATGAGCAGTTCTTC. It is translated as CASSVGTSGRFSSYNEQFF.

The chain joins TRBV7-8 to TRBJ1-3; D gene uncertain. This CDR3 comprises 13 residues. Trimming left V 3 bases short and J 2 bases short, with 5 bases between. Germline V CDR1 and CDR2: SGHVS, FQNEAQ. The CDR3 sequence: CASSFSTGNTIYF. CDR3 in DNA: TGTGCCAGCAGCTTTTCTACTGGAAACACCATATATTTT.

This sequence joins TRBV5-6 and TRBJ2-7; 8 bases match TRBD2. Germline V gives CDR1 SGHDT, CDR2 YYEEEE. The CDR3 spans 14 residues. V shed 4 bases, J shed 5 bases, and the junction held 8 bases outside the gene matches. DNA of the CDR3: TGTGCCAGCAGCCGAGGACTAGCATCCAACGAGCAGTACTTC. This translates into CASSRGLASNEQYF.

The chain couples TRBV14 to TRBJ1-2, with 8 nucleotides matching TRBD1. The CDR3 has 15 residues. The germline V gene has CDR1 SGHDN and CDR2 FVKESK. The V gene end was trimmed by 1 base and the J gene end by 4 bases; junction bases not matched to a gene: 5. CDR3: CASSQAAGGIYGYTF. The CDR3 region has the DNA TGTGCCAGCAGCCAAGCCGCAGGGGGCATCTATGGCTACACCTTC.

This clone was recorded once. The chain recombines TRBV12-5 with TRBJ2-7, with D tentatively TRBD2 (6 bases). Germline V lookup: CDR1 LGHNT, CDR2 FRNRAP. Trimming removed 1 base at V and 2 bases at J, with 9 bases between. The CDR3 spans 14 residues. CDR3 loop: CASGLGREPYEQYF. The CDR3 nucleotides are TGTGCTAGTGGTTTGGGGCGGGAACCCTACGAGCAGTACTTC.

The chain carries TRBV6-4 and TRBJ2-3; weak D call: TRBD2 (6 bases). The length of the CDR3 is 15 residues. Trimming cost V 5 bases and J 4 bases, with 16 bases left between them. Germline-derived CDR1 and CDR2 are MRHNA and SNTAGT. For the CDR3, the DNA is TGTGCCAGCAGTCTTGCGGGATTCGCATCAGATACGCAGTATTTT. It encodes CASSLAGFASDTQYF.

This clone was picked up a small number of times. The chain is built from TRBV5-1 and TRBJ2-2; 9 nucleotides agree with TRBD2. CDR3 size: 16 residues. V trimming: 2 bases; J trimming: 4 bases; junction bases outside the gene matches: 6. Per the germline V gene, CDR1 is SGHRS and CDR2 is YFSETQ. CDR3 sequence (DNA): TGCGCCAGCAGCTTAGGTAGCGGGAGAATCACCGGGGAGCTGTTTTTT. Translated: CASSLGSGRITGELFF.

The chain links TRBV5-5 to TRBJ2-1, with 7 bases identical to TRBD1. V trimming: 4 bases; J trimming: 4 bases; junction bases outside the gene matches: 8. Per germline, CDR1 SGHKS and CDR2 YYEKEE (reference sequence). This CDR3 comprises 15 residues. The CDR3 is CASSRPGQEYNEQFF. The CDR3 coding sequence is TGTGCCAGCAGCCGTCCCGGACAGGAATACAATGAGCAGTTCTTC.

The rearrangement links TRBV5-1 to TRBJ2-7, with 8 bases matching TRBD2. J gave up 7 bases and V 0 bases, and 9 bases lay outside the gene matches. This CDR3 comprises 15 residues. CDR1 and CDR2 (germline): SGHRS, YFSETQ. The CDR3 sequence: CASSLAAGGPREQYF. CDR3 DNA: TGCGCCAGCAGCTTGGCTGCGGGAGGTCCTAGAGAGCAGTACTTC.

The V and J genes are TRBV29-1 and TRBJ1-1, with unresolved D. This CDR3 comprises 10 residues. Per the germline V gene, CDR1 is SQVTM and CDR2 is ANQGSEA. V lost 4 bases and J 11 bases, leaving 11 bases between the germline ends. The CDR3 DNA reads TGCAGCGTTGCCGAGCTTGCGGCTTTCTTT. Protein: CSVAELAAFF.

The V gene is TRBV7-6, the J gene TRBJ2-7; D perhaps matches TRBD2 (6 bases). V was clipped by 4 bases and J by 1 base, with 14 bases between them. The germline V gene has CDR1 SGHVS and CDR2 FNYEAQ. This CDR3 is 15 amino acids long. DNA of the CDR3: TGTGCCAGCAGCTCGTCTCCGGGGGTATCCTACGAGCAGTACTTC. This translates into CASSSSPGVSYEQYF.

The chain carries TRBV25-1 and TRBJ2-3; no reliable D call. Germline CDR1 is MGHDK and CDR2 is SYGVNS. Trimming stripped 2 bases from V and 0 bases from J, with 9 bases between. CDR3 length: 15 amino acids. The CDR3 region is CASSEVSISTDTQYF. The CDR3 DNA reads as TGTGCCAGCAGTGAAGTCTCTATCAGCACAGATACGCAGTATTTT.

The genes are TRBV7-9 and TRBJ2-2; D unresolved. Germline CDR1 and CDR2: SEHNR and FQNEAQ (reference sequence). V was shortened by 5 bases and J by 3 bases, with 10 bases between the two germline ends. The CDR3 is 14 amino acids. The CDR3 sequence: CASSVPRDTGELFF. As DNA, the CDR3 is TGTGCCAGCAGCGTTCCACGGGACACCGGGGAGCTGTTTTTT.

The rearrangement uses TRBV7-3 and TRBJ2-2, with a weak D call TRBD1 (5 bases). The CDR3 loop spans 13 amino acids. V was pared by 2 bases and J by 5 bases, with 6 bases between. Looked up from germline, CDR1 is SGHTA and CDR2 is FQGTGA. The CDR3 sequence is CASSLQGTGELFF. The CDR3 nucleotides read TGTGCCAGCAGCTTACAGGGAACCGGGGAGCTGTTTTTT.

The J gene is TRBJ2-7, the V gene TRBV10-2; tentatively, D is TRBD1 (5 bases). V shed 3 bases and J shed 0 bases, with 6 bases lying between them. Germline V gene lookup returns CDR1 WSHSY and CDR2 SAAADI. This CDR3 is 13 amino acids long. Here the CDR3 reads CASSDRDSYEQYF. The CDR3 coding sequence is TGCGCCAGCAGTGACAGGGACTCCTACGAGCAGTACTTC.

V is TRBV7-3 and J is TRBJ2-5; perhaps TRBD2 as D (6 bases). The CDR3 extends over 15 amino acids. CDR1 is SGHTA, CDR2 FQGTGA, per germline. V lost 5 bases and J 0 bases, leaving 13 bases between the germline ends. The CDR3 spells CASSRDSSYQETQYF. The CDR3, as DNA: TGTGCCAGCAGCCGGGACTCCTCGTACCAAGAGACCCAGTACTTC.

The chain links TRBV5-1 to TRBJ1-1, with a weak D call TRBD1 (5 bases). The CDR3 length is 15 residues. Deletions cut 4 bases from V and 0 bases from J, with 13 bases between. Germline values: CDR1 SGHRS, CDR2 YFSETQ. Written as DNA, the CDR3 is TGCGCCAGCAGCCTGGATCCAGGGATGAACACTGAAGCTTTCTTT. It is translated as CASSLDPGMNTEAFF.

The rearrangement links TRBV5-6 to TRBJ2-7; 14 bases align to TRBD2. The CDR3 length is 17 residues. CDR1 SGHDT and CDR2 YYEEEE come from the germline V gene. V dropped 5 bases and J dropped 0; count of bases not matched to a gene: 7. The CDR3 DNA follows: TGTGCCAGCAGAGGGACTAGCGGGAGACAACCCTCCTACGAGCAGTACTTC. Its translation: CASRGTSGRQPSYEQYF.